This is a list of T cell receptor beta chains from one sample in a study of T cell repertoires in cytomegalovirus infection. Antigen specificity for these receptors is unknown. TCRdb processed the reads anew with MiXCR; each CDR3 protein has one entry. The data contain around 100,000 distinct CDR3 sequences, approximately 45% of them singletons. The specimen was CD8+ T cells from cultured PBMCs, collected from culture after CMV antigen stimulation. These receptors were obtained from a human donor in good health (CMV status not recorded). Some clones in this sample may be carry-over from other donors' samples. The CDR3 runs from the conserved cysteine through the conserved F or W. A D gene is named only where the DNA matches it firmly. Rows may omit the clone size; those that give it use once, few, many or a size class.

V gene	D gene	clone size	J gene	CDR3 DNA	CDR3 protein
TRBV7-9	TRBD2	few	TRBJ2-5	TGTGCCAGCAGCCTCGGGACTACCCAAGAGACCCAGTACTTC	CASSLGTTQETQYF
TRBV5-1	NA	NA	TRBJ2-7	TGCGCCAGCACCTTAGATGGAGGACGCTACGAGCAGTACTTC	CASTLDGGRYEQYF
TRBV7-2	TRBD1	NA	TRBJ1-5	TGTGCCAGCAGCTCGACAGGGGCGTGGAGAATGGGCACAGATACGCAGCATTTT	CASSSTGAWRMGTDTQHF
TRBV27	NA	NA	TRBJ1-1	TGTGCCAGCAGTTACTCCGGGCCTATGGGGGAAGTAGCTTTCTTT	CASSYSGPMGEVAFF
TRBV5-1	NA	few	TRBJ1-1	TGCGCCAGCAGCGATGCAATGAACACTGAAGCTTTCTTT	CASSDAMNTEAFF
TRBV27	TRBD1	few	TRBJ2-1	TGTGCCAGCCGGGACAGGTCCTTTCACAATGAGCAGTTCTTC	CASRDRSFHNEQFF
TRBV20-1	NA	many	TRBJ2-1	TGCAGTGCCCAATCCAGCTCCTACAATGAGCAGTTCTTC	CSAQSSSYNEQFF
TRBV6-6	NA	NA	TRBJ2-7	TGTGCCAGCAGTTACTCAAGGACCGAGGGATACGAGCAGTACTTC	CASSYSRTEGYEQYF
TRBV7-8	NA	many	TRBJ2-1	TGTGCCAGCGCAGGGGACTTCTACAATGAGCAGTTCTTC	CASAGDFYNEQFF
TRBV19	NA	NA	TRBJ1-1	TGTGCCAGTAGTCCGCAGTCCCCGGAAGCTTTCTTT	CASSPQSPEAFF
TRBV7-2	NA	NA	TRBJ1-5	TGTGCCAGCAGCGCCGCTAGGGGGTATCAGCCCCAGCATTTT	CASSAARGYQPQHF
TRBV6-6	TRBD1	many	TRBJ1-1	TGTGCCAGCAGTTCGACAGGGCGGCCGGCTTTCTTT	CASSSTGRPAFF
TRBV20-1	NA	NA	TRBJ1-1	TGCAGTGCTGCCACAGGGATGAACACTGAAGCTTTCTTT	CSAATGMNTEAFF
TRBV27	NA	once	TRBJ2-2	TGTGCCAGCAGTCTCTCAGGGGGGGTCACCGGGGAGCTGTTTTTT	CASSLSGGVTGELFF
TRBV4-1	TRBD1	NA	TRBJ2-5	TGCGCCAGCAGCCAATGGACAGGGCCAGATGAGACCCAGTACTTC	CASSQWTGPDETQYF
TRBV4-1	NA	NA	TRBJ2-7	TGCGCCAGCAGCCAAAGGGCGGGGGCCACCTACGAGCAGTACTTC	CASSQRAGATYEQYF
TRBV11-2	TRBD1	few	TRBJ2-7	TGTGCCAGCAGCTTAGCCGGGACAGCAGACTCCTACGAGCAGTACTTC	CASSLAGTADSYEQYF